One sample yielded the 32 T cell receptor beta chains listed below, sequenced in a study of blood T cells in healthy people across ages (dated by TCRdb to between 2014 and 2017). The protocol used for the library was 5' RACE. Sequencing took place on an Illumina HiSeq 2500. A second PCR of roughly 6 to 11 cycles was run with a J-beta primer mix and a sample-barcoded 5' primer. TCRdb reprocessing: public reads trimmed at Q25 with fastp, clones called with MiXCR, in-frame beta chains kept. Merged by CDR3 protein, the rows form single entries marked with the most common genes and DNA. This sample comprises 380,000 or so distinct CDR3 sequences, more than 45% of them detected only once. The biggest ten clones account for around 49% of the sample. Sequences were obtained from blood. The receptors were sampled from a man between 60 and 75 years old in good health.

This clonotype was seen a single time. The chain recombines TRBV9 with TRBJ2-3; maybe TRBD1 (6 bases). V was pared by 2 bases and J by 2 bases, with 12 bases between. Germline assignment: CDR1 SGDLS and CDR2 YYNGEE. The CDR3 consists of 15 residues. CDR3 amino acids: CASSVTGGYTDTQYF. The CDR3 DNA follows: TGTGCCAGCAGCGTTACTGGGGGCTACACAGATACGCAGTATTTT.

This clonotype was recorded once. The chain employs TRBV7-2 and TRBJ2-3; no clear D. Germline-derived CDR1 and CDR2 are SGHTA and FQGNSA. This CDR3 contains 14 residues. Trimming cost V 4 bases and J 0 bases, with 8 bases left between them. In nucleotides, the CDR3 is TGTGCCAGCAGCTCCCGCTCTAGCACAGATACGCAGTATTTT. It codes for CASSSRSSTDTQYF. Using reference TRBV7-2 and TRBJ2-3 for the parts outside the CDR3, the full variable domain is GAGVSQSPSNKVTEKGKDVELRCDPISGHTALYWYRQSLGQGLEFLIYFQGNSAPDKSGLPSDRFSAERTGGSVSTLTIQRTQQEDSAVYLCASSSRSSTDTQYFGPGTRLTVL.

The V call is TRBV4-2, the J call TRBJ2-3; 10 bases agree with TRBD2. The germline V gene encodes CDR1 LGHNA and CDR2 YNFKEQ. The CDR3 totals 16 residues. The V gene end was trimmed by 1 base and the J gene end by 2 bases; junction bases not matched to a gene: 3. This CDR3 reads CASSQVTSGNTDTQYF. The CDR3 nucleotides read TGTGCCAGCAGCCAAGTCACTAGCGGGAACACAGATACGCAGTATTTT.

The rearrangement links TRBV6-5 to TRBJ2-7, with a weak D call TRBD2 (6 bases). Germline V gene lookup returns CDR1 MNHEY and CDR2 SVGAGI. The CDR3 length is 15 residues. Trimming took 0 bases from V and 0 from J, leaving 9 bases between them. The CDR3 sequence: CASSYSAGLSYEQYF. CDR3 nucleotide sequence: TGTGCCAGCAGTTACTCGGCGGGACTCTCCTACGAGCAGTACTTC.

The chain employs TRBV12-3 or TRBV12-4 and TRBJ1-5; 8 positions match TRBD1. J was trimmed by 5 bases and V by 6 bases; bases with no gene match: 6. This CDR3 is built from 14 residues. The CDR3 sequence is CASSRTGSDQPQHF. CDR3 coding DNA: TGTGCCAGCAGCCGGACAGGGTCGGATCAGCCCCAGCATTTT.

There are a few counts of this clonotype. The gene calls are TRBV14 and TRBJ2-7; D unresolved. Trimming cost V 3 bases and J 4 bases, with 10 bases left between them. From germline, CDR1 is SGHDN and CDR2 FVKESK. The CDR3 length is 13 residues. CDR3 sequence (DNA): TGTGCCAGCAGCCATAATTGGGATTACGAGCAGTACTTC. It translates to CASSHNWDYEQYF.

CDR3 sequence (DNA): TGCAGCGTTGAATGGTTCAGGGGCTACACCTTC. It encodes CSVEWFRGYTF. The V and J genes are TRBV29-1 and TRBJ1-2; D ambiguous. The CDR3 sequence is 11 residues long. V lost 2 bases, J lost 8 bases, and 9 bases lay in between. Germline CDR1 and CDR2: SQVTM and ANQGSEA.

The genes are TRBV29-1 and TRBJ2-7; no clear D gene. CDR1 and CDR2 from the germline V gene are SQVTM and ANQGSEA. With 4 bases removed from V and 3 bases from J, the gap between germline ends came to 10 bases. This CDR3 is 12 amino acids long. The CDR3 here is CSVGDDSYEQYF. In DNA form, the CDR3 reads TGCAGCGTTGGAGATGATAGCTACGAGCAGTACTTC.

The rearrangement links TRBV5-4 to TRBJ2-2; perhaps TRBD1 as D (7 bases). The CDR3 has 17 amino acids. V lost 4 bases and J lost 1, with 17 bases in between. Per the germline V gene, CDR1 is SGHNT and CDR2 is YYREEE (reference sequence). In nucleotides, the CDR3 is TGTGCCAGCAGCCCCGAGGAGGGGGCGAGGAACACCGGGGAGCTGTTTTTT. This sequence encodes CASSPEEGARNTGELFF.

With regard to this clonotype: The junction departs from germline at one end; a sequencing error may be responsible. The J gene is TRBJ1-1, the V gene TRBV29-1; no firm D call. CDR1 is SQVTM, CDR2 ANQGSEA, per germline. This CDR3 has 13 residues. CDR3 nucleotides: TGCAGCTTCATACCCCAGGCGAACGCTGAAGCTTTCTTT. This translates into CSFIPQANAEAFF.

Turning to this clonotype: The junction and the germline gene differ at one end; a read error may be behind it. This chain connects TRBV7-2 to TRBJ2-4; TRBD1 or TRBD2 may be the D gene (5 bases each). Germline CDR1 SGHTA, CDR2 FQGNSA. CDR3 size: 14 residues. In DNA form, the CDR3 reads TGTGCCAACAGCCCTCTTCCGGGACGGACCATTCAGTACTTC. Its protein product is CANSPLPGRTIQYF.

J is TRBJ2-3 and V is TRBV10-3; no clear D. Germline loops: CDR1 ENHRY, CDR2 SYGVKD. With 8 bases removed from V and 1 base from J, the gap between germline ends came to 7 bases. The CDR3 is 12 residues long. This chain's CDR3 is CAIGPGTDTQYF. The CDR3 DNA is TGTGCCATCGGTCCGGGCACAGATACGCAGTATTTT.

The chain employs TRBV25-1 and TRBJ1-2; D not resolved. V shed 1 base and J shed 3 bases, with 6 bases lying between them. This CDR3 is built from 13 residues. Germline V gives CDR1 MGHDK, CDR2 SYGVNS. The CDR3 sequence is CASSESMYYGYTF. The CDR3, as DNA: TGTGCCAGCAGTGAATCTATGTACTATGGCTACACCTTC.

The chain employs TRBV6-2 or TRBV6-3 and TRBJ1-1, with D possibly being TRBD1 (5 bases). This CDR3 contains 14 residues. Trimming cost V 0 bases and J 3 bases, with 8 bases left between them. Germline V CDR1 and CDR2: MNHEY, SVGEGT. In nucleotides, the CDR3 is TGTGCCAGCAGTTACTCGTGGGGACACACTGAAGCTTTCTTT. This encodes CASSYSWGHTEAFF.

This CDR3 is CASSQSIGNYGYTF. For the CDR3, the DNA is TGCGCCAGCAGCCAATCTATAGGGAACTATGGCTACACCTTC. The chain recombines TRBV4-1 with TRBJ1-2, with D unclear. Looked up from germline, CDR1 is MGHRA and CDR2 is YSYEKL. V dropped 2 bases and J dropped 2 bases, with 9 bases sitting between them. The CDR3 is 14 residues long.

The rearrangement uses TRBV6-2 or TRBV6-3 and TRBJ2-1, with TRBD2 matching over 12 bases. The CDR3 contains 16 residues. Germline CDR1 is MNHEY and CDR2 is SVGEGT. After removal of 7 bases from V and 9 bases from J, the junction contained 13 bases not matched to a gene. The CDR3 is CASTLTLASGGAEQFF. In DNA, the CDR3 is TGTGCCAGCACTCTAACCCTGGCTAGCGGGGGGGCTGAGCAGTTCTTC.

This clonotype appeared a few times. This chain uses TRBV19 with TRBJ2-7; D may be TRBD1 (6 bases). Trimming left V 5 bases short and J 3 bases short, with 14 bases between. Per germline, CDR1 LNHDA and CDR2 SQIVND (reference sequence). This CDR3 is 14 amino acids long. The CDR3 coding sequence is TGTGCCAGTAGTCCCGACAGGCTACGCTACGAGCAGTACTTC. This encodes CASSPDRLRYEQYF.

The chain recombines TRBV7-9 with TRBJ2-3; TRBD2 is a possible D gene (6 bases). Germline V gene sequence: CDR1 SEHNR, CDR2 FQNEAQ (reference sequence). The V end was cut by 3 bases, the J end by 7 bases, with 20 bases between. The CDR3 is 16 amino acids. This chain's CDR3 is CASSFQEIGSRNTQYF. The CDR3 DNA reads TGTGCCAGCAGCTTCCAAGAGATCGGGAGCAGGAATACGCAGTATTTT.

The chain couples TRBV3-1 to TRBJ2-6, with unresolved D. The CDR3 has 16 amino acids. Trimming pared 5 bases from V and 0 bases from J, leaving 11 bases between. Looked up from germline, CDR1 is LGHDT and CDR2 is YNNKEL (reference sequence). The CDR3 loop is CASSLNTLSGANVLTF. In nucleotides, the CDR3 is TGTGCCAGCAGCTTAAACACACTCTCTGGGGCCAACGTCCTGACTTTC.

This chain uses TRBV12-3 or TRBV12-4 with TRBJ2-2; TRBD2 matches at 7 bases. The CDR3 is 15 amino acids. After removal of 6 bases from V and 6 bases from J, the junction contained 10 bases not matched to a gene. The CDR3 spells CASSPPGGKAGELFF. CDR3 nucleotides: TGTGCCAGCAGCCCTCCCGGGGGGAAGGCCGGGGAGCTGTTTTTT.

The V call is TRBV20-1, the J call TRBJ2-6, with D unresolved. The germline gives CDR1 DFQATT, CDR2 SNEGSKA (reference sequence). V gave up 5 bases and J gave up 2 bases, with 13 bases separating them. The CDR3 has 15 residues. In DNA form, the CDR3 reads TGCAGTGCTGGGTCTAGTATGGCTGGGGCCAACGTCCTGACTTTC. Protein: CSAGSSMAGANVLTF.

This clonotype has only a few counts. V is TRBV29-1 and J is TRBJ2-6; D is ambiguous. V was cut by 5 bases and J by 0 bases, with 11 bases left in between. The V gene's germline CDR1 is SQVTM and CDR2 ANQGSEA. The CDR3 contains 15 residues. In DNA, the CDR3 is TGCAGCGTTTTGGTCAGAGACTCTGGGGCCAACGTCCTGACTTTC. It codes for CSVLVRDSGANVLTF.

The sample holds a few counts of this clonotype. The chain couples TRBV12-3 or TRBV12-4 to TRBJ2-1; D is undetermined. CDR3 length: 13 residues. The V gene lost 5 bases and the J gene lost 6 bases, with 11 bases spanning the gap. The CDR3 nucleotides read TGTGCCAGCAGTCTACCGAACCGCAATGAGCAGTTCTTC. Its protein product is CASSLPNRNEQFF.

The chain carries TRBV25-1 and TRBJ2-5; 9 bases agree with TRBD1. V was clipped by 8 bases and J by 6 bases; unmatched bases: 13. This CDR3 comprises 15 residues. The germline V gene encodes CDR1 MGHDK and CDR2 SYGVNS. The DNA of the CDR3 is TGTGCCAGCCGTCCCCAGGGGGGGACAGGGAAGACCCAGTACTTC. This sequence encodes CASRPQGGTGKTQYF.

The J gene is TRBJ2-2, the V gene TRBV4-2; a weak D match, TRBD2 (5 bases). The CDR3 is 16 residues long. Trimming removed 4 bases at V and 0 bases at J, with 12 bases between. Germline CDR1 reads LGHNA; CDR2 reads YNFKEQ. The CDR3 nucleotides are TGTGCCAGCAGCCCAGTTAGCGCAACGAACACCGGGGAGCTGTTTTTT. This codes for CASSPVSATNTGELFF.

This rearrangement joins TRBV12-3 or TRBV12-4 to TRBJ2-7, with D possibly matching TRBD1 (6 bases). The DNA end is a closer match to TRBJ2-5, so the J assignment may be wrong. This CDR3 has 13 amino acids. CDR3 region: CASSGGRGETQYF. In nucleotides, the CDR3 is TGTGCCAGCTCTGGGGGCAGGGGAGAGACCCAGTACTTC.

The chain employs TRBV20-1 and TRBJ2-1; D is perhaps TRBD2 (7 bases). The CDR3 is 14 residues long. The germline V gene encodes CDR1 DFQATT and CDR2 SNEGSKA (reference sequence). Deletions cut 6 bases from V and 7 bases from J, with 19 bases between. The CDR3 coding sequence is TGCAGTGCCCGAGGGGGGGGGAGAGGGAATGAGCAGTTCTTC. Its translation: CSARGGGRGNEQFF.

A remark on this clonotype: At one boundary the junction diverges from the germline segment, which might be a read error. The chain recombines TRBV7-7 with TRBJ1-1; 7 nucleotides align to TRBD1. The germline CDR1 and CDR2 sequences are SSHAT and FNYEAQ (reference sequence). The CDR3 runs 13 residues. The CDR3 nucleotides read TGTGCTAGCAGCTCAGGGGGAATTGCTGAAGCTTTCTTT. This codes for CASSSGGIAEAFF.

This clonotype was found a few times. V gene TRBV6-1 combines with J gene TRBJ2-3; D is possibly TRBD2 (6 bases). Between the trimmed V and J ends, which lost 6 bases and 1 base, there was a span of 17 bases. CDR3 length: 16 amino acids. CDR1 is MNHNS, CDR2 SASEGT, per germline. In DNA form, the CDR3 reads TGTGCCAGCAGCCAAACGGGTCCTAGCGGCACAGATACGCAGTATTTT. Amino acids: CASSQTGPSGTDTQYF.

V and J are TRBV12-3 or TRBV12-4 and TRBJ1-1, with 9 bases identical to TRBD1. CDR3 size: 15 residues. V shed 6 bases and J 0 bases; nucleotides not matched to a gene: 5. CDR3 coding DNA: TGTGCCAGCAGAAAACAGGGGGCCATGAACACTGAAGCTTTCTTT. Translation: CASRKQGAMNTEAFF.

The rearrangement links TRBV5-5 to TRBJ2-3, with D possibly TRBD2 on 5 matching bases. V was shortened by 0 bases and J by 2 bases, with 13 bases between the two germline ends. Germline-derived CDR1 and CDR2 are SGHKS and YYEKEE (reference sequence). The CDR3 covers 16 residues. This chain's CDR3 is CASSLGASLATDTQYF. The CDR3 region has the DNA TGTGCCAGCAGCTTGGGAGCTAGCTTGGCCACAGATACGCAGTATTTT.

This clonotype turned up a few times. The CDR3 DNA follows: TGTGCCAGCAGCTTACTGGGACAGGGGGCATCGGATACGCAGTATTTT. This sequence encodes CASSLLGQGASDTQYF. The chain joins TRBV7-3 to TRBJ2-3; 12 bases are shared with TRBD1. The V segment lost 2 bases and the J segment 6 bases; nucleotides outside the gene matches: 6. The V gene's germline CDR1 is SGHTA and CDR2 FQGTGA. The CDR3 spans 16 residues.